Below, 25 T cell receptor beta chains from the same sample are listed, as sequenced in a study of shared clonotypes between healthy human individuals. The assay was immunoSEQ multiplex PCR, and TCRdb's table has in-frame clones only and misses some. The table includes 300,000 to 400,000 clones, about nine tenths detected once. The sample was memory CD8+ T cells sorted from blood. Subset here: CD45RO+ cells pooled with CCR7-negative TemRA cells. The receptors were gathered from a man younger than 35 in good health.

CDR3 residues: CASSVATSGESTDTQYF. The CDR3, as DNA: TGTGCCAGCAGCGTGGCTACTAGCGGGGAAAGCACAGATACGCAGTATTTT. The V gene is TRBV9, the J gene TRBJ2-3; 10 bases are a match to TRBD2. The CDR3 sequence is 17 residues long. The junction had 6 bases not matched to a gene; V was cut back by 2 bases and J by 0 bases. CDR1 is SGDLS and CDR2 is YYNGEE in the germline V gene.

The gene calls are TRBV10-2 and TRBJ2-2; D is ambiguous. The CDR3 runs 12 residues. V dropped 3 bases and J dropped 7 bases, with 6 bases sitting between them. Germline V gene sequence: CDR1 WSHSY, CDR2 SAAADI. Here the CDR3 DNA reads TGCGCCAGCAGTGAAGACCTCGGGGAGCTGTTTTTT. As protein: CASSEDLGELFF.

The CDR3 DNA reads as TGTGCCAGCTCACCATCGGGGACCTCTCCCTACGAGCAGTACTTC. The encoded protein is CASSPSGTSPYEQYF. The V call is TRBV18, the J call TRBJ2-7, with D perhaps being TRBD1 or TRBD2 (5 bases each). Germline V gene data show CDR1 as KGHSH and CDR2 as LQKENI. V lost 2 bases to trimming and J lost 2 bases, with 13 bases between them. The CDR3 sequence is 15 residues long.

The chain uses TRBV2 and TRBJ1-6; D gene unclear. Trimming pared 1 base from V and 0 bases from J, leaving 7 bases between. The CDR3 loop spans 16 amino acids. Germline loops: CDR1 SNHLY, CDR2 FYNNEI. CDR3: CASSEERSSYNSPLHF. The CDR3 DNA is TGTGCCAGCAGTGAAGAGAGGAGCTCCTATAATTCACCCCTCCACTTT. Full variable domain (rest looked up from reference TRBV2 and TRBJ1-6): EPEVTQTPSHQVTQMGQEVILRCVPISNHLYFYWYRQILGQKVEFLVSFYNNEISEKSEIFDDQFSVERPDGSNFTLKIRSTKLEDSAMYFCASSEERSSYNSPLHFGNGTRLTVT.

The V call is TRBV5-8, the J call TRBJ2-6, with D uncertain. CDR3 length: 13 residues. Germline loops: CDR1 SGHTS, CDR2 YDEGEE. V lost 5 bases, J lost 3 bases, and 6 bases lay in between. CDR3 residues: CASRLNGANVLTF. For the CDR3, the DNA is TGTGCCAGCAGGCTAAATGGGGCCAACGTCCTGACTTTC.

The rearrangement joins TRBV5-6 to TRBJ2-3, with D perhaps TRBD1 or TRBD2 (5 bases each). Germline V CDR1 and CDR2: SGHDT, YYEEEE. This CDR3 is built from 15 residues. The ends were cut back, 5 bases at V and 0 bases at J, with 13 bases in the middle. The CDR3 here is CASSGGSDSTDTQYF. The CDR3, as DNA: TGTGCCAGCAGTGGGGGTAGCGATAGCACAGATACGCAGTATTTT.

This chain joins TRBV27 and TRBJ2-7; 9 nucleotides line up with TRBD1. Germline loops: CDR1 MNHEY, CDR2 SMNVEV (reference sequence). After removal of 5 bases from V and 4 bases from J, the junction contained 6 bases not matched to a gene. This CDR3 spans 14 amino acids. CDR3 in DNA: TGTGCCAGCAGTCCTCCGGACAGGGGATACGAGCAGTACTTC. Translation gives CASSPPDRGYEQYF.

This clone was found a few times. The rearrangement uses TRBV10-3 and TRBJ2-3; D not resolved. The CDR3 has 16 amino acids. Between the trimmed V and J ends, which lost 2 bases and 3 bases, there was a span of 15 bases. Germline CDR1 reads ENHRY; CDR2 reads SYGVKD. The CDR3 reads CAISEGVKDLTDTQYF. The CDR3 coding sequence is TGTGCCATCAGTGAGGGAGTGAAAGATTTAACAGATACGCAGTATTTT.

The chain carries TRBV6-5 and TRBJ1-6, with D possibly matching TRBD1 (5 bases). The CDR3 consists of 16 residues. With 2 bases removed from V and 13 bases from J, the gap between germline ends came to 21 bases. Germline V CDR1 and CDR2: MNHEY, SVGAGI. The CDR3 reads CASSYAGPRASTPLHF. In DNA form, the CDR3 reads TGTGCCAGCAGTTACGCGGGACCTAGGGCCTCGACGCCCCTCCACTTT.

This clone came up once. The J gene is TRBJ2-5, the V gene TRBV25-1; D call uncertain. V lost 2 bases and J lost 5, with 3 bases in between. Germline CDR1 is MGHDK and CDR2 is SYGVNS. CDR3 length: 11 residues. The CDR3: CASSELETQYF. DNA of the CDR3: TGTGCCAGCAGTGAACTGGAGACCCAGTACTTC.

The chain recombines TRBV28 with TRBJ2-2; 7 positions agree with TRBD1. This CDR3 contains 15 residues. Germline V gene data show CDR1 as MDHEN and CDR2 as SYDVKM. Trimming cost V 10 bases and J 2 bases; bases outside gene matches: 10. CDR3 DNA sequence: TGTGCCACCGCACCAGGGGGATTTAACACCGGGGAGCTGTTTTTT. Residues: CATAPGGFNTGELFF. The full variable domain, completed using reference TRBV28 and TRBJ2-2, is DVKVTQSSRYLVKRTGEKVFLECVQDMDHENMFWYRQDPGLGLRLIYFSYDVKMKEKGDIPEGYSVSREKKERFSLILESASTNQTSMYLCATAPGGFNTGELFFGEGSRLTVL.

This clone was counted ten times or more. The chain recombines TRBV19 with TRBJ2-3; D gene uncertain. Germline V CDR1 and CDR2: LNHDA, SQIVND (reference sequence). CDR3 length: 13 residues. The V and J ends lost 2 bases and 1 base respectively, with 4 bases between them. The CDR3 reads CASSILGTDTQYF. CDR3 nucleotide sequence: TGTGCCAGTAGTATACTAGGCACAGATACGCAGTATTTT.

This chain connects TRBV30 to TRBJ2-3; possible D gene TRBD2, 6 bases. V gave up 3 bases and J gave up 2 bases, with 12 bases separating them. Looked up from germline, CDR1 is GTSNPN and CDR2 is SVGIG (reference sequence). There are 14 residues in the CDR3. CDR3 residues: CAWSGDSSTDTQYF. CDR3 DNA: TGTGCCTGGAGCGGGGACTCTTCCACAGATACGCAGTATTTT.

The chain links TRBV5-1 to TRBJ2-7, with unresolved D. This CDR3 is 12 amino acids long. Trimming took 4 bases from V and 0 from J, leaving 5 bases between them. Germline V gene sequence: CDR1 SGHRS, CDR2 YFSETQ. This CDR3 is CASSRVSYEQYF. The CDR3 region has the DNA TGCGCCAGCAGCCGTGTCTCCTACGAGCAGTACTTC. The complete variable domain, with remaining parts taken from reference TRBV5-1 and TRBJ2-7, reads KAGVTQTPRYLIKTRGQQVTLSCSPISGHRSVSWYQQTPGQGLQFLFEYFSETQRNKGNFPGRFSGRQFSNSRSEMNVSTLELGDSALYLCASSRVSYEQYFGPGTRLTVT.

V gene TRBV28 combines with J gene TRBJ2-7, with 9 bases that match TRBD1. J was trimmed by 4 bases and V by 5 bases; bases with no gene match: 0. The CDR3 runs to 12 residues. Germline V gene lookup returns CDR1 MDHEN and CDR2 SYDVKM. CDR3 region: CASSGTGYEQYF. DNA of the CDR3: TGTGCCAGCAGTGGGACAGGGTACGAGCAGTACTTC.

The chain recombines TRBV9 with TRBJ1-2; D is uncertain. Germline CDR1 SGDLS, CDR2 YYNGEE. The CDR3 has 16 amino acids. Trimming shortened V by 0 bases and J by 8 bases, and 20 bases separated the two germline ends. CDR3 amino acids: CASSVGQALFADGYTF. In DNA, the CDR3 is TGTGCCAGCAGCGTAGGGCAGGCCCTATTCGCCGACGGCTACACCTTC.

The CDR3 region is CATSRVQGIDEKLFF. CDR3 nucleotide sequence: TGTGCCACCAGCAGAGTTCAGGGCATCGATGAAAAACTGTTTTTT. The chain employs TRBV15 and TRBJ1-4, with a possible D match to TRBD1 (5 bases). V lost 1 base to trimming and J lost 6 bases, with 12 bases between them. CDR1 is LNHNV, CDR2 YYDKDF, per germline (reference sequence). The length of the CDR3 is 15 residues. Full variable domain (rest looked up from reference TRBV15 and TRBJ1-4): DAMVIQNPRYQVTQFGKPVTLSCSQTLNHNVMYWYQQKSSQAPKLLFHYYDKDFNNEADTPDNFQSRRPNTSFCFLDIRSPGLGDTAMYLCATSRVQGIDEKLFFGSGTQLSVL.

The gene calls are TRBV28 and TRBJ2-7; D could derive from TRBD1 or TRBD2 (5 bases each). The V gene lost 5 bases and the J gene lost 0 bases, with 20 bases spanning the gap. Germline-derived CDR1 and CDR2 are MDHEN and SYDVKM. The CDR3 extends over 17 amino acids. This CDR3 is CASSIHKTGTDSYEQYF. The CDR3 DNA reads as TGTGCCAGCAGTATCCATAAGACCGGGACGGACTCCTACGAGCAGTACTTC. The entire variable domain, with the rest obtained from reference TRBV28 and TRBJ2-7, is as follows: DVKVTQSSRYLVKRTGEKVFLECVQDMDHENMFWYRQDPGLGLRLIYFSYDVKMKEKGDIPEGYSVSREKKERFSLILESASTNQTSMYLCASSIHKTGTDSYEQYFGPGTRLTVT.

The V gene is TRBV5-8, the J gene TRBJ2-1, with 9 bases fitting TRBD1. The CDR3 runs to 14 residues. Germline values: CDR1 SGHTS, CDR2 YDEGEE. The trim removed 0 bases at V and 7 bases at J, leaving 2 bases unmatched. Written as DNA, the CDR3 is TGTGCCAGCAGCTTGGCGGGGACAGGGAATGAGCAGTTCTTC. The encoded protein is CASSLAGTGNEQFF.

The chain joins TRBV6-1 to TRBJ2-5, with unresolved D. V lost 3 bases and J lost 1, with 12 bases in between. From germline, CDR1 is MNHNS and CDR2 SASEGT. The CDR3 is made up of 15 amino acids. The CDR3 DNA is TGTGCCAGCAGTGACTGGGCTCCGTCCCAAGAGACCCAGTACTTC. This sequence encodes CASSDWAPSQETQYF.

The J gene is TRBJ2-7, the V gene TRBV10-2, with TRBD1 matching 7 bases. Trimming took 9 bases from V and 3 from J; bases not matched to a gene: 2. This CDR3 has 11 amino acids. Germline assignment: CDR1 WSHSY and CDR2 SAAADI. DNA for the CDR3: TGCGCCAGTCAGGGGGACTACGAGCAGTACTTC. Its translation: CASQGDYEQYF.

The chain carries TRBV9 and TRBJ2-7; possible D gene TRBD1, 5 bases. Germline values: CDR1 SGDLS, CDR2 YYNGEE. V was trimmed by 0 bases and J by 3 bases, leaving 7 bases between them. This CDR3 has 13 amino acids. The CDR3 sequence is CASSVGQNYEQYF. The CDR3 DNA sequence: TGTGCCAGCAGCGTAGGACAGAACTACGAGCAGTACTTC.

A few counts support this clone. The chain links TRBV19 to TRBJ1-1; D perhaps matches TRBD1 (5 bases). Deletions cut 5 bases from V and 0 bases from J, with 13 bases between. Germline loops: CDR1 LNHDA, CDR2 SQIVND (reference sequence). The CDR3 consists of 15 residues. CDR3 in DNA: TGTGCCAGTAGTGCATCAGGGTTGGTGAACACTGAAGCTTTCTTT. Its protein is CASSASGLVNTEAFF.

For the CDR3, the DNA is TGTGCCAGCAGCTTCCGGACAGGGGGATGGGAAGCTTTCTTT. Residues: CASSFRTGGWEAFF. The chain employs TRBV5-6 and TRBJ1-1; 10 nucleotides line up with TRBD1. Trimming cost V 2 bases and J 8 bases; bases outside gene matches: 6. Per germline, CDR1 SGHDT and CDR2 YYEEEE. This CDR3 has 14 amino acids.

This clone was seen just once. The chain links TRBV19 to TRBJ1-1; a weak D match, TRBD1 (5 bases). Germline V CDR1 and CDR2: LNHDA, SQIVND (reference sequence). V lost 7 bases and J 4 bases, leaving 10 bases between the germline ends. The CDR3 has 12 residues. The CDR3 DNA reads as TGTGCCAGTACCCTCGGGGCCACTGAAGCTTTCTTT. Residues: CASTLGATEAFF. Using reference TRBV19 and TRBJ1-1 for the parts outside the CDR3, the full variable domain is DGGITQSPKYLFRKEGQNVTLSCEQNLNHDAMYWYRQDPGQGLRLIYYSQIVNDFQKGDIAEGYSVSREKKESFPLTVTSAQKNPTAFYLCASTLGATEAFFGQGTRLTVV.